This T cell receptor (beta chain) was sequenced for a study of PD-1 blockade in classical Hodgkin lymphoma. Study conclusions and caveats: Baseline diversity in complete responders resembled that of newly diagnosed patients. In newly diagnosed patients, baseline TCR diversity was reportedly below that of healthy donors.

For this clone: Its antigen is as yet unknown.

Time point described: cycle 4 day 1 (C4D1), after 6 weeks of nivolumab. Every patient experienced relapse after autologous stem cell transplantation, and brentuximab vedotin exposure varied. Magnetic negative selection was used to purify CD4+ T cells from thawed PBMCs. Measured with immunoSEQ multiplex PCR; TCRdb has only the in-frame clones, and not every one. The sample shows around 37,000 clones, 80% to 95% of them seen only once. The sequencing here drew on CD4+ T cells from blood, taken before the fourth cycle of nivolumab. This clonotype originated in a human donor with classical Hodgkin lymphoma.

The CDR3 DNA sequence: TGTGCCAGCTCACCGGGGACAGGGGGCACTGAAGCTTTCTTT. Protein: CASSPGTGGTEAFF. V gene TRBV18 combines with J gene TRBJ1-1; 11 nucleotides align to TRBD1. Germline CDR1 and CDR2: KGHSH and LQKENI. V shed 3 bases and J 4 bases; nucleotides not matched to a gene: 1. The CDR3 is 14 amino acids.